One sample yielded the 24 T cell receptor beta chains listed below, sequenced in a study of T cell clonality in common variable immunodeficiency (dated by TCRdb to 2014 to 2015). Libraries were constructed by the immunoSEQ multiplex PCR assay. What TCRdb holds here is the immuneACCESS table cut down to in-frame rearrangements. Part of the clones is not present; checked against another copy, under half of the missing clones reflect an unresolved V gene, and the others are unexplained. The table gives approximately 44,000 clones for this sample, with none occurring only once. In total, the top ten clones hold over 9.5% of the sample. The sequenced sample consisted of peripheral blood mononuclear cells. Source of these receptors: a person aged 18 to 70 in good health.

Many counts were recorded for this clone. Sequencing ends 3 residues short of the CDR3 end; the germline J gene provides the rest. The chain uses TRBV19 and TRBJ1-1, with 7 bases fitting TRBD1. After removal of 3 bases from V and 5 bases from J, the junction contained 9 bases not matched to a gene. Germline V CDR1 and CDR2: LNHDA, SQIVND (reference sequence). This CDR3 has 15 residues. The covered CDR3 bases are TGTGCCAGTAGTATCCGCCTGGACAGGTATACTGAA. Translated: CASSIRLDRYTE. The full-length CDR3 reads as CASSIRLDRYTEAFF.

This clone appeared many times. The read terminates 3 residues before the CDR3 end, so the remaining end is supplied by the germline J gene. This rearrangement joins TRBV7-2 to TRBJ1-1; D might be TRBD1 (6 bases). Trimming pared 2 bases from V and 2 bases from J, leaving 12 bases between. Germline V lookup: CDR1 SGHTA, CDR2 FQGNSA. There are 15 residues in the CDR3. Partial CDR3 DNA: TGTGCCAGCAGCTTAACGGTGGGGGCTAACACTGAA. Its translation is CASSLTVGANTE. The CDR3 in its entirety is CASSLTVGANTEAFF. Variable domain in full (rest from reference TRBV7-2 and TRBJ1-1): GAGVSQSPSNKVTEKGKDVELRCDPISGHTALYWYRQSLGQGLEFLIYFQGNSAPDKSGLPSDRFSAERTGGSVSTLTIQRTQQEDSAVYLCASSLTVGANTEAFFGQGTRLTVV.

This clone was seen many times. The read falls 3 residues short of the CDR3 end, and the missing part is taken from the germline J gene. J is TRBJ1-2 and V is TRBV10-3; D remains unclear. Trimming pared 2 bases from V and 3 bases from J, leaving 7 bases between. This CDR3 contains 13 residues. Germline V gene lookup returns CDR1 ENHRY and CDR2 SYGVKD. The covered CDR3 bases are TGTGCCATCAGTGAGCGGGGAGACTATGGC. It specifies CAISERGDYG. Given in full, the CDR3 is CAISERGDYGYTF.

This clone was detected ten times or more. Coverage ceases 3 residues before the CDR3 finishes, and the germline J gene fills in the end. This chain links TRBV6-2 or TRBV6-3 with TRBJ2-1, with TRBD1 matching over 7 bases. The CDR3 spans 16 residues. CDR1 and CDR2 (germline): MNHEY, SVGEGT. Trimming took 5 bases from V and 3 from J; bases not matched to a gene: 10. Incomplete CDR3 DNA: TGTGCCAGCAGTACCCCCGGACAGGCTAACTACAATGAG. This gives the protein CASSTPGQANYNE. The CDR3 in its entirety is CASSTPGQANYNEQFF.

This clone was picked up many times. Read data end 3 residues before the CDR3 end; the end is taken from the germline J gene. The genes are TRBV2 and TRBJ2-3; 12 nucleotides line up with TRBD2. The CDR3 runs 16 residues. V gave up 6 bases and J gave up 3 bases; unmatched junction bases: 7. Germline V gene data show CDR1 as SNHLY and CDR2 as FYNNEI. The chain's CDR3 is CASRFSSGGATDTQYF. The DNA read from the CDR3 is TGTGCCAGCAGATTTTCTAGCGGGGGGGCAACAGATACG.

This clone has a count of ten or more. The DNA ends 3 residues before the CDR3 does, and the rest of the CDR3 is filled in from the germline J gene. The rearrangement links TRBV12-3 or TRBV12-4 to TRBJ1-1, with D hard to call. This CDR3 has 13 amino acids. V dropped 2 bases and J dropped 6 bases, with 10 bases sitting between them. Incomplete CDR3 DNA: TGTGCCAGCAGTTTAAGCTTGGGCTCTGAA. It codes for CASSLSLGSE. The whole CDR3 sequence is CASSLSLGSEAFF.

This clone was seen repeatedly, ten times or more. The sequenced fragment ends 3 residues before the CDR3 boundary, so the rest is inferred from the germline J gene. The V call is TRBV6-2 or TRBV6-3, the J call TRBJ2-7, with a possible D match to TRBD1 (6 bases). The CDR3 runs 16 residues. V was shortened by 0 bases and J by 0 bases, with 12 bases between the two germline ends. Germline assignment: CDR1 MNHEY and CDR2 SVGEGT. The CDR3 DNA, read in part, is TGTGCCAGCAGTTACTCGCTGGACAGAATCTCCTACGAG. Translating gives CASSYSLDRISYE. The CDR3 in its entirety is CASSYSLDRISYEQYF.

This clone was detected many times. Read coverage stops 3 residues before the CDR3 terminus; the germline J gene supplies the remainder. J is TRBJ2-7 and V is TRBV30, with 11 bases aligning to TRBD1. This CDR3 is 14 amino acids long. The germline V gene has CDR1 GTSNPN and CDR2 SVGIG (reference sequence). The V gene end was trimmed by 2 bases and the J gene end by 6 bases; junction bases not matched to a gene: 6. The CDR3 region is CAWSTGQGVREQYF. CDR3 bases read: TGTGCCTGGAGTACGGGACAGGGGGTTCGCGAG.

A word on this clone: The read ends 3 residues early relative to the CDR3; the germline J gene fills the gap. The rearrangement joins TRBV13 to TRBJ1-1, with a weak D call TRBD1 (6 bases). CDR1 is PRHDT and CDR2 is FYEKMQ in the germline V gene (reference sequence). Trimming cost V 6 bases and J 7 bases, with 18 bases left between them. The CDR3 spans 14 residues. CDR3 DNA (partial): TGTGCCAGCAGTTGGGAGGGGGAGGCGGGTGAA. It yields the protein CASSWEGEAGE. The full CDR3 sequence reads CASSWEGEAGEAFF.

For this clone: A far larger clone lies a single base away; this is likely a read error. The sequenced fragment ends 3 residues before the CDR3 boundary, so the rest is inferred from the germline J gene. V gene TRBV19 combines with J gene TRBJ1-5, with TRBD1 identical over 10 bases. V trimming: 3 bases; J trimming: 9 bases; junction bases outside the gene matches: 8. CDR1 LNHDA and CDR2 SQIVND come from the germline V gene (reference sequence). The CDR3 spans 15 residues. The CDR3 sequence is CASSMGQGSVGPQHF. The part of the CDR3 DNA that was read is TGTGCCAGTAGTATGGGACAGGGGTCCGTTGGGCCC. Using reference TRBV19 and TRBJ1-5 for the parts outside the CDR3, the full variable domain is DGGITQSPKYLFRKEGQNVTLSCEQNLNHDAMYWYRQDPGQGLRLIYYSQIVNDFQKGDIAEGYSVSREKKESFPLTVTSAQKNPTAFYLCASSMGQGSVGPQHFGDGTRLSIL.

There are many counts of this clone. The read terminates 3 residues ahead of where the CDR3 ends, so the germline J gene completes it. The rearrangement joins TRBV19 to TRBJ2-1, with 11 bases fitting TRBD2. Losses at the gene ends were 6 bases for V and 2 bases for J; bases not matched to a gene: 3. The germline CDR1 and CDR2 sequences are LNHDA and SQIVND (reference sequence). The CDR3 has 15 amino acids. The CDR3 loop is CASSLAGGPYNEQFF. The DNA read from the CDR3 is TGTGCCAGTAGCCTAGCGGGGGGTCCCTACAATGAG.

This clone was counted ten times or more. The observed sequence ends 3 residues before the CDR3 terminus, with the missing tail filled in from the germline J gene. This chain joins TRBV5-1 and TRBJ2-7; TRBD2 matches at 9 bases. The CDR3 runs to 15 residues. The germline CDR1 and CDR2 sequences are SGHRS and YFSETQ. Germline trimming cut 7 bases from V and 2 bases from J; bases unmatched to any gene: 10. The CDR3 bases that were read are TGCGCCAGCTTTCCGGGACTAGCTCCTCCCTACGAG. Encoded protein: CASFPGLAPPYE. In full, the CDR3 is CASFPGLAPPYEQYF.

CDR3 DNA, as far as it was read: TGTGCCAGCAGCGCGGACAGGGACTACGAG. Amino acids: CASSADRDYE. The whole CDR3 sequence is CASSADRDYEQYF. This chain uses TRBV7-9 with TRBJ2-7, with 8 positions matching TRBD1. Read sequence stops 3 residues before the CDR3 end, and the germline J gene provides the missing end. Germline V CDR1 and CDR2: SEHNR, FQNEAQ (reference sequence). Trimming removed 5 bases from V and 3 bases from J; junction bases left unmatched: 3. This CDR3 comprises 13 residues.

Many counts were recorded for this clone. Sequencing ends 3 residues short of the CDR3 end; the germline J gene provides the rest. The chain combines TRBV20-1 with TRBJ2-2; 7 nucleotides agree with TRBD1. V dropped 6 bases and J dropped 2; count of bases not matched to a gene: 3. The germline gives CDR1 DFQATT, CDR2 SNEGSKA (reference sequence). This CDR3 spans 13 amino acids. CDR3 bases read: TGCAGTGCAGGGGGCATAAACACCGGGGAG. As protein: CSAGGINTGE. The entire CDR3 reads CSAGGINTGELFF.

In its sample, this clone was seen many times. From the germline J gene comes the end of the CDR3, since the read stops 3 residues before it. The genes are TRBV4-1 and TRBJ1-5, with D possibly being TRBD1 (5 bases). The CDR3 sequence is 16 residues long. Trimming removed 1 base from V and 5 bases from J, with 15 bases in between. Germline V lookup: CDR1 MGHRA, CDR2 YSYEKL. Partial CDR3 DNA: TGCGCCAGCAGCCAAGTTCCCCACGGGGGATATCAGCCC. Translated, it gives CASSQVPHGGYQP. From start to end, the CDR3 is CASSQVPHGGYQPQHF.

In its sample, this clone was seen many times. Read coverage stops 3 residues before the CDR3 terminus; the germline J gene supplies the remainder. V is TRBV20-1 and J is TRBJ1-1, with 9 bases aligning to TRBD1. Germline V CDR1 and CDR2: DFQATT, SNEGSKA (reference sequence). The CDR3 covers 12 residues. The V segment lost 8 bases and the J segment 4 bases; nucleotides outside the gene matches: 5. CDR3 region: CSTGTGTTEAFF. The CDR3 DNA, read in part, is TGCAGTACCGGGACAGGGACCACTGAA.

At least ten counts were recorded for this clone. Read data end 3 residues before the CDR3 end; the end is taken from the germline J gene. The rearrangement joins TRBV20-1 to TRBJ1-1, with D hard to call. The CDR3 has 19 residues. V dropped 0 bases and J dropped 0 bases, with 23 bases sitting between them. Germline CDR1 reads DFQATT; CDR2 reads SNEGSKA (reference sequence). The sequenced CDR3 bases are TGCAGTGCTAGAGATCGGCCAGGTCAACCGTCCATCATGAACACTGAA. Translation gives CSARDRPGQPSIMNTE. The entire CDR3 reads CSARDRPGQPSIMNTEAFF.

This clone appeared many times. The CDR3 goes on 3 residues after the read ends, and that part is filled in from the germline J gene. This chain joins TRBV5-1 and TRBJ2-5; TRBD2 agrees at 11 bases. V trimming: 3 bases; J trimming: 2 bases; junction bases outside the gene matches: 3. The CDR3 length is 15 residues. Germline assignment: CDR1 SGHRS and CDR2 YFSETQ. CDR3 amino acids: CASSSIAGGQETQYF. The sequenced part of the CDR3 DNA is TGCGCCAGCAGCTCGATAGCGGGAGGGCAAGAGACC.

This clone was seen repeatedly, ten times or more. The sequenced part of the CDR3 DNA is TGCAGTGCTAGGATCCAGGGATGGACCGGGGAG. It specifies CSARIQGWTGE. The whole CDR3 protein is CSARIQGWTGELFF. The chain is built from TRBV20-1 and TRBJ2-2; TRBD1 might be the D (5 bases). The read terminates 3 residues ahead of where the CDR3 ends, so the germline J gene completes it. Germline CDR1 is DFQATT and CDR2 is SNEGSKA (reference sequence). Trimming removed 3 bases from V and 5 bases from J, with 13 bases in between. CDR3 length: 14 amino acids.

This clone showed up many times. Sequencing ends 3 residues short of the CDR3 end; the germline J gene provides the rest. The rearrangement links TRBV6-2 or TRBV6-3 to TRBJ2-2; D not certain. The V gene's germline CDR1 is MNHEY and CDR2 SVGEGT. CDR3 length: 10 residues. V lost 5 bases and J lost 9, with 4 bases in between. The DNA read from the CDR3 is TGTGCCAGCAGTGACAGGGAG. It specifies CASSDRE. The full CDR3 sequence reads CASSDRELFF.

This clone appeared many times. The read finishes 3 residues shy of the CDR3 end, and the germline J gene is used to complete it. The V gene is TRBV20-1, the J gene TRBJ2-3; the match to TRBD2 covers 14 bases. The CDR3 length is 14 residues. V was pared by 6 bases and J by 4 bases, with 3 bases of the junction left unmatched. Germline CDR1 is DFQATT and CDR2 is SNEGSKA (reference sequence). The covered CDR3 bases are TGCAGTGCCCCGACTAGCGGGGGGGCAGATACG. Its protein product is CSAPTSGGADT. The whole CDR3 region reads CSAPTSGGADTQYF.

This clone was detected ten times or more. The observed sequence ends 3 residues before the CDR3 terminus, with the missing tail filled in from the germline J gene. This rearrangement joins TRBV28 to TRBJ2-3; TRBD2 is a possible D gene (5 bases). There are 14 residues in the CDR3. Germline V gene lookup returns CDR1 MDHEN and CDR2 SYDVKM. Trimming cost V 2 bases and J 1 base, with 7 bases left between them. The CDR3 loop is CASSLPGGTDTQYF. Incomplete CDR3 DNA: TGTGCCAGCAGTTTACCCGGGGGCACAGATACG.

This clone showed up many times. CDR3 sequence: CASSFGGRTYNEQFF. The part of the CDR3 DNA that was read is TGTGCCAGCAGCTTCGGGGGACGTACCTACAATGAG. This chain connects TRBV5-4 to TRBJ2-1; D perhaps matches TRBD2 (6 bases). The CDR3 end falls 3 residues outside the read, so it is completed with the germline J gene. The V and J ends lost 2 bases and 2 bases respectively, with 11 bases between them. The CDR3 consists of 15 residues. CDR1 is SGHNT, CDR2 YYREEE, per germline (reference sequence).

This clone was counted many times. The read ends 3 residues before the CDR3 terminus; that terminus is restored from the germline J gene. The chain joins TRBV2 to TRBJ2-5, with D possibly being TRBD1 (5 bases). Trimming stripped 4 bases from V and 2 bases from J, with 8 bases between. Germline V gene lookup returns CDR1 SNHLY and CDR2 FYNNEI. The CDR3 loop spans 13 amino acids. Incomplete CDR3 DNA: TGTGCCAGCAGTGGTACAGGACAAGAGACC. This sequence encodes CASSGTGQET. The whole CDR3 protein is CASSGTGQETQYF.